The 29 T cell receptor beta chains given below trace back to one sample, sequenced in a study of control samples from healthy donors and cancer patients. Measured with immunoSEQ multiplex PCR; TCRdb has only the in-frame clones, and not every one. The sample lists over 150,000 clones, under 96% occurring once. The sequenced sample consisted of blood. The receptors come from a young woman in good health.

The table lists this clone with a count of one. The chain is built from TRBV28 and TRBJ1-3; 7 nucleotides agree with TRBD1. The CDR3 is made up of 16 amino acids. Germline V gives CDR1 MDHEN, CDR2 SYDVKM. Trimming removed 6 bases from V and 0 bases from J; junction bases left unmatched: 8. The CDR3 nucleotides are TGTGCCAGCAGCCGAAAAAGACAGGGCTCTGGAAACACCATATATTTT. This encodes CASSRKRQGSGNTIYF.

The gene calls are TRBV18 and TRBJ2-7, with D possibly being TRBD1 (5 bases). This CDR3 is built from 15 residues. The germline V and J ends were trimmed by 3 bases and 0 bases, with 12 bases remaining between them. Germline V CDR1 and CDR2: KGHSH, LQKENI. This chain's CDR3 is CASSPLTDSSYEQYF. The CDR3 DNA reads as TGTGCCAGCTCACCCCTGACAGACAGCTCCTACGAGCAGTACTTC.

In nucleotides, the CDR3 is TGTGCCAGCAGTGAAGTTTCCCCGGGCCTCCAGACCATATATTTT. It translates to CASSEVSPGLQTIYF. The gene calls are TRBV2 and TRBJ1-3; D not certain. Germline lookup yields CDR1 SNHLY and CDR2 FYNNEI. CDR3 size: 15 residues. Trimming took 1 base from V and 10 from J, leaving 17 bases between them. Full variable domain (missing parts from reference TRBV2 and TRBJ1-3): EPEVTQTPSHQVTQMGQEVILRCVPISNHLYFYWYRQILGQKVEFLVSFYNNEISEKSEIFDDQFSVERPDGSNFTLKIRSTKLEDSAMYFCASSEVSPGLQTIYFGEGSWLTVV.

The J gene is TRBJ1-4, the V gene TRBV5-5, with a possible D match to TRBD1 (5 bases). V was cut by 5 bases and J by 3 bases, with 17 bases left in between. The CDR3 is made up of 16 amino acids. Germline lookup yields CDR1 SGHKS and CDR2 YYEKEE (reference sequence). In DNA form, the CDR3 reads TGTGCCAGCAGTCTGGATGGGGGGATGGCTAATGAAAAACTGTTTTTT. Residues: CASSLDGGMANEKLFF.

The genes are TRBV27 and TRBJ2-7; perhaps TRBD1 as D (6 bases). Germline CDR1 MNHEY, CDR2 SMNVEV (reference sequence). The CDR3 runs to 15 residues. Trimming left V 9 bases short and J 1 base short, with 19 bases between. The CDR3 bases are TGTGCCAGTAAGTTGGGACAAAGGAGTTCCTACGAGCAGTACTTC. Translating gives CASKLGQRSSYEQYF.

The chain combines TRBV5-1 with TRBJ1-5, with unresolved D. The CDR3 extends over 15 amino acids. V gave up 2 bases and J gave up 0 bases, with 9 bases separating them. Germline CDR1 reads SGHRS; CDR2 reads YFSETQ. Here the CDR3 DNA reads TGCGCCAGCAGCTTAGGTGCGAATAGCAATCAGCCCCAGCATTTT. It translates to CASSLGANSNQPQHF.

This clone was detected only once. The rearrangement joins TRBV14 to TRBJ1-2; D not resolved. The CDR3 is 14 residues long. The germline CDR1 and CDR2 sequences are SGHDN and FVKESK. The germline V and J ends were trimmed by 1 base and 2 bases, with 8 bases remaining between them. In DNA form, the CDR3 reads TGTGCCAGCAGCCAAGGCCGCTGGAACTATGGCTACACCTTC. Translation gives CASSQGRWNYGYTF.

This clone appeared once. V is TRBV4-1 and J is TRBJ2-2; D gene unclear. The germline V gene has CDR1 MGHRA and CDR2 YSYEKL. The CDR3 has 15 residues. V shed 0 bases and J shed 4 bases, with 9 bases lying between them. CDR3 in amino acids: CASSQETTGTGELFF. The CDR3 DNA follows: TGCGCCAGCAGCCAAGAGACGACTGGCACCGGGGAGCTGTTTTTT.

The chain combines TRBV27 with TRBJ1-1; the D is unclear. From germline, CDR1 is MNHEY and CDR2 SMNVEV (reference sequence). The V and J ends lost 4 bases and 2 bases respectively, with 14 bases between them. The length of the CDR3 is 15 residues. CDR3 protein: CASSSLQRANTEAFF. CDR3 in DNA: TGTGCCAGCAGTTCCCTACAGCGGGCTAACACTGAAGCTTTCTTT.

This chain connects TRBV29-1 to TRBJ1-2; D possibly corresponds to TRBD1 (6 bases). CDR1 and CDR2 from the germline V gene are SQVTM and ANQGSEA. V was cut by 3 bases and J by 2 bases, with 13 bases left in between. CDR3 length equals 14 residues. The CDR3: CSVDPGQGNYGYTF. Here the CDR3 DNA reads TGCAGCGTTGATCCGGGGCAGGGGAACTATGGCTACACCTTC. Drawing the rest from reference TRBV29-1 and TRBJ1-2, the complete variable domain is SAVISQKPSRDICQRGTSLTIQCQVDSQVTMMFWYRQQPGQSLTLIATANQGSEATYESGFVIDKFPISRPNLTFSTLTVSNMSPEDSSIYLCSVDPGQGNYGYTFGSGTRLTVV.

J is TRBJ2-1 and V is TRBV11-2; 12 nucleotides match TRBD2. This CDR3 comprises 17 residues. Looked up from germline, CDR1 is SGHAT and CDR2 is FQNNGV. After removal of 6 bases from V and 9 bases from J, the junction contained 15 bases not matched to a gene. The CDR3 region has the DNA TGTGCCAGCAGTCCAACTCGACTAGCGGGAGCTACAACTGAGCAGTTCTTC. Encoded protein: CASSPTRLAGATTEQFF.

This clone is a singleton in its sample. The gene calls are TRBV7-2 and TRBJ1-2, with D perhaps TRBD1 (6 bases). Per germline, CDR1 SGHTA and CDR2 FQGNSA. The CDR3 length is 15 residues. V lost 2 bases and J 1 base, leaving 11 bases between the germline ends. CDR3 sequence (DNA): TGTGCCAGCAGCTTATCTAACAGGGTTAACTATGGCTACACCTTC. Protein product: CASSLSNRVNYGYTF.

The chain combines TRBV10-3 with TRBJ1-5; 8 bases fit TRBD1. The CDR3 loop spans 13 amino acids. The V gene end was trimmed by 10 bases and the J gene end by 7 bases; junction bases not matched to a gene: 9. Germline V gives CDR1 ENHRY, CDR2 SYGVKD. CDR3 nucleotides: TGTGCCACTACCGACAGGGGAGGCCAGCCCCAGCATTTT. It is translated as CATTDRGGQPQHF.

V is TRBV7-8 and J is TRBJ2-2; D uncertain. Germline V gene data show CDR1 as SGHVS and CDR2 as FQNEAQ. The germline V and J ends were trimmed by 2 bases and 6 bases, with 13 bases remaining between them. The CDR3 length is 15 residues. DNA for the CDR3: TGTGCCAGCAGCTTAAAGCCTCCGGCCCCCGGGGAGCTGTTTTTT. Protein sequence: CASSLKPPAPGELFF.

The chain carries TRBV11-2 and TRBJ2-7; D is tentatively TRBD1 or TRBD2 (5 bases each). The CDR3 contains 14 residues. Between the trimmed V and J ends, which lost 5 bases and 6 bases, there was a span of 17 bases. Germline CDR1 is SGHAT and CDR2 is FQNNGV. The DNA for the CDR3 is TGTGCCAGCAGCCAAGGGGACCTAATGGCCGAGCAGTACTTC. This codes for CASSQGDLMAEQYF.

This chain uses TRBV6-1 with TRBJ2-1; 9 bases are shared with TRBD2. Per the germline V gene, CDR1 is MNHNS and CDR2 is SASEGT. This CDR3 spans 15 amino acids. The V gene end was trimmed by 0 bases and the J gene end by 8 bases; junction bases not matched to a gene: 5. The CDR3 loop is CASSEAPAGGHEQFF. Written as DNA, the CDR3 is TGTGCCAGCAGTGAAGCCCCAGCGGGAGGTCATGAGCAGTTCTTC.

This clone was seen a handful of times. The chain uses TRBV5-6 and TRBJ2-3; the D gene could be TRBD1 or TRBD2 (5 bases each). The V end lost 0 bases, the J end lost 2 bases, and 10 bases lay between the germline ends. Germline loops: CDR1 SGHDT, CDR2 YYEEEE. The CDR3 contains 15 residues. This CDR3 is CASSLGQGDTDTQYF. In DNA form, the CDR3 reads TGTGCCAGCAGCTTGGGGCAGGGAGACACAGATACGCAGTATTTT.

The V gene is TRBV6-4, the J gene TRBJ2-1, with 10 bases matching TRBD2. The CDR3 totals 15 residues. Looked up from germline, CDR1 is MRHNA and CDR2 is SNTAGT. With V trimmed by 7 bases and J by 6 bases, 9 bases remained unmatched. The chain's CDR3 is CASKTLAGVSNEQFF. CDR3 nucleotides: TGTGCCAGCAAAACCCTAGCGGGAGTCTCCAATGAGCAGTTCTTC.

The J gene is TRBJ2-3, the V gene TRBV7-9; 7 bases match TRBD1. Germline CDR1 is SEHNR and CDR2 is FQNEAQ (reference sequence). V dropped 4 bases and J dropped 5; count of bases not matched to a gene: 6. CDR3 length: 14 amino acids. The CDR3 loop is CASSSGGFEDTQYF. CDR3 in DNA: TGTGCCAGCAGCTCAGGGGGATTTGAAGATACGCAGTATTTT.

This chain joins TRBV28 and TRBJ1-5, with TRBD1 as a possible D gene (5 bases). This CDR3 has 14 amino acids. Trimming stripped 5 bases from V and 5 bases from J, with 13 bases between. CDR1 and CDR2 (germline): MDHEN, SYDVKM. CDR3 sequence (DNA): TGTGCCAGCAGTACCCAGGGAGGTTATCAGCCCCAGCATTTT. Protein product: CASSTQGGYQPQHF.

The rearrangement uses TRBV3-1 (or the pseudogene TRBV3-2) and TRBJ2-2; D remains unclear. Germline CDR1 and CDR2: LGHDT and YNNKEL (reference sequence). The CDR3 length is 20 residues. V dropped 3 bases and J dropped 0 bases, with 23 bases sitting between them. The DNA for the CDR3 is TGTGCCAGCAGCCAGGAAGACATCTACCGAGGAGTCTCGAACACCGGGGAGCTGTTTTTT. Protein: CASSQEDIYRGVSNTGELFF.

This sequence joins TRBV6-5 and TRBJ1-4; TRBD1 agrees at 12 bases. V was pared by 6 bases and J by 8 bases, with 7 bases of the junction left unmatched. The CDR3 spans 15 residues. Germline-derived CDR1 and CDR2 are MNHEY and SVGAGI. DNA for the CDR3: TGTGCCAGCAGGGTGGGACAGGGGGCCGGGGAAAAACTGTTTTTT. Its protein is CASRVGQGAGEKLFF.

This chain links TRBV19 with TRBJ2-2; D unclear. Trimming cost V 5 bases and J 7 bases, with 11 bases left between them. This CDR3 has 13 amino acids. Per the germline V gene, CDR1 is LNHDA and CDR2 is SQIVND (reference sequence). CDR3 in amino acids: CASSVTQGGELFF. In DNA, the CDR3 is TGTGCCAGTAGTGTAACACAAGGCGGGGAGCTGTTTTTT.

The chain carries TRBV2 and TRBJ2-1, with unresolved D. The length of the CDR3 is 13 residues. The V end lost 4 bases, the J end lost 6 bases, and 10 bases lay between the germline ends. The germline V gene has CDR1 SNHLY and CDR2 FYNNEI. The CDR3 reads CASSASSFNEQFF. The CDR3 DNA is TGTGCCAGCAGTGCCAGTAGCTTCAATGAGCAGTTCTTC.

The chain has TRBV28 and TRBJ1-4; a weak D match, TRBD1 (5 bases). The germline V gene encodes CDR1 MDHEN and CDR2 SYDVKM. This CDR3 spans 15 amino acids. Trimming removed 8 bases at V and 5 bases at J, with 18 bases between. CDR3 nucleotides: TGTGCCAGCTCACAGTACGGGGGTTCCAATGAAAAACTGTTTTTT. It yields the protein CASSQYGGSNEKLFF.

The gene calls are TRBV5-6 and TRBJ1-2; D call uncertain. Trimming took 5 bases from V and 3 from J, leaving 11 bases between them. This CDR3 is 13 amino acids long. The germline CDR1 and CDR2 sequences are SGHDT and YYEEEE. CDR3 in amino acids: CASRSDQDYGYTF. CDR3 DNA sequence: TGTGCCAGCAGGTCCGATCAGGACTATGGCTACACCTTC.

The chain couples TRBV5-1 to TRBJ2-7; tentative D call: TRBD2 (6 bases). Germline CDR1 and CDR2: SGHRS and YFSETQ. The CDR3 has 15 residues. V was cut by 1 base and J by 0 bases, with 11 bases left in between. This CDR3 reads CASSLYGEASYEQYF. Written as DNA, the CDR3 is TGCGCCAGCAGCTTGTACGGGGAGGCCTCCTACGAGCAGTACTTC.

The chain is built from TRBV7-2 and TRBJ2-3; 8 bases line up with TRBD2. The V and J ends lost 5 bases and 4 bases, in that order; junction bases with no gene match: 11. The germline V gene has CDR1 SGHTA and CDR2 FQGNSA. The CDR3 has 16 amino acids. CDR3 protein: CASSPAGGRPPDTQYF. The DNA of the CDR3 is TGTGCCAGCAGCCCAGCGGGCGGGAGGCCCCCAGATACGCAGTATTTT.

V and J are TRBV6-6 and TRBJ1-2; D gene uncertain. Germline assignment: CDR1 MNHNY and CDR2 SVGAGI (reference sequence). V was shortened by 2 bases and J by 5 bases, with 9 bases between the two germline ends. The CDR3 has 13 amino acids. The CDR3 bases are TGTGCCAGCAGTTACGGCGAGGTTTATGGCTACACCTTC. Residues: CASSYGEVYGYTF.